This passage covers 27 T cell receptor beta chains from one sample sequenced in a study of blood T cell repertoires in COVID-19. Sequencing used immunoSEQ multiplex PCR; TCRdb keeps in-frame clones, though not all of them. The repertoire includes about 300,000 clones, about 87% of them detected once, and just under 6.5% sits in the top ten. The specimen sequenced was peripheral blood. The source is a woman in her 50s with COVID-19, enrolled during active disease.

The gene calls are TRBV7-3 and TRBJ2-3, with 12 bases fitting TRBD2. This CDR3 contains 16 residues. V dropped 4 bases and J dropped 0; count of bases not matched to a gene: 2. Germline-derived CDR1 and CDR2 are SGHTA and FQGTGA. DNA of the CDR3: TGTGCCAGCAGCTCACTAGCGGGGGGTAGCACAGATACGCAGTATTTT. Translated: CASSSLAGGSTDTQYF.

The genes are TRBV21-1 and TRBJ2-7; TRBD2, the D gene given by the table, was not confirmed from the DNA. TRBV21-1 is a documented pseudogene. This CDR3 is 16 amino acids long. CDR3 in amino acids: CASSAARYLSSYEQYF. The CDR3 DNA sequence: TGTGCCAGCAGCGCGGCGCGTTACCTAAGCTCCTACGAGCAGTACTTC.

This clone has more than one count but fewer than ten. This chain joins TRBV5-1 and TRBJ2-2; TRBD2 is a possible D gene (5 bases). Germline lookup yields CDR1 SGHRS and CDR2 YFSETQ. V shed 1 base and J shed 3 bases, with 13 bases lying between them. The CDR3 covers 16 residues. The CDR3 region is CASSLLARGYTGELFF. Written as DNA, the CDR3 is TGCGCCAGCAGCTTGTTAGCCCGGGGTTACACCGGGGAGCTGTTTTTT.

The rearrangement uses TRBV4-1 and TRBJ2-3, with 7 positions matching TRBD2. The V gene's germline CDR1 is MGHRA and CDR2 YSYEKL. V lost 0 bases to trimming and J lost 8 bases; unmatched junction nucleotides: 5. This CDR3 is 14 amino acids long. The CDR3 is CASSQEGLRSTQYF. For the CDR3, the DNA is TGCGCCAGCAGCCAAGAGGGACTACGGAGTACGCAGTATTTT.

The genes are TRBV5-5 and TRBJ2-1, with 14 positions matching TRBD2. Germline assignment: CDR1 SGHKS and CDR2 YYEKEE (reference sequence). V lost 3 bases and J lost 7; bases outside the gene matches: 3. The CDR3 contains 15 residues. The DNA of the CDR3 is TGTGCCAGCAGCTGGACTAGCGGGAGGAGGAATGAGCAGTTCTTC. It yields the protein CASSWTSGRRNEQFF.

The chain employs TRBV30 and TRBJ2-7; weak D call: TRBD2 (6 bases). In germline, CDR1 is GTSNPN, CDR2 SVGIG (reference sequence). Trimming shortened V by 0 bases and J by 0 bases, and 12 bases separated the two germline ends. The CDR3 spans 15 residues. The CDR3, as DNA: TGTGCCTGGAGTGTAGGTGCGGGGCCCTCCTACGAGCAGTACTTC. Encoded protein: CAWSVGAGPSYEQYF. Full variable domain (outside the CDR3, taken from reference TRBV30 and TRBJ2-7): SQTIHQWPATLVQPVGSPLSLECTVEGTSNPNLYWYRQAAGRGLQLLFYSVGIGQISSEVPQNLSASRPQDRQFILSSKKLLLSDSGFYLCAWSVGAGPSYEQYFGPGTRLTVT.

This clone was observed once. The chain links TRBV20-1 to TRBJ2-7; possible D gene TRBD2, 6 bases. Germline CDR1 reads DFQATT; CDR2 reads SNEGSKA (reference sequence). The germline V and J ends were trimmed by 3 bases and 5 bases, with 17 bases remaining between them. The CDR3 totals 14 residues. CDR3 region: CSASRRDKTDEQYF. As DNA, the CDR3 is TGCAGTGCTAGTCGGCGGGATAAGACCGACGAGCAGTACTTC.

The chain joins TRBV30 to TRBJ1-4, with TRBD1 matching over 10 bases. The germline gives CDR1 GTSNPN, CDR2 SVGIG (reference sequence). The V gene end was trimmed by 1 base and the J gene end by 8 bases; junction bases not matched to a gene: 7. This CDR3 region has 15 residues. The DNA of the CDR3 is TGTGCCTGGAGTGACCGTGGGACAGGGGTAGAAAAACTGTTTTTT. This encodes CAWSDRGTGVEKLFF.

The chain joins TRBV3-1 (or the pseudogene TRBV3-2) to TRBJ2-1, with D tentatively TRBD1 (5 bases). Per germline, CDR1 LGHDT and CDR2 YNNKEL (reference sequence). This CDR3 has 15 amino acids. Deletions cut 4 bases from V and 7 bases from J, with 17 bases between. CDR3 residues: CASSRLRQGANEQFF. CDR3 DNA: TGTGCCAGCAGCCGCCTCCGCCAAGGGGCAAATGAGCAGTTCTTC.

This chain uses TRBV2 with TRBJ1-6; 9 nucleotides align to TRBD1. This CDR3 is built from 16 residues. J gave up 7 bases and V 0 bases, and 4 bases lay outside the gene matches. CDR1 is SNHLY, CDR2 FYNNEI, per germline. The CDR3 is CASSEAGTGKNSPLHF. CDR3 bases: TGTGCCAGCAGTGAAGCGGGGACAGGGAAGAATTCACCCCTCCACTTT.

The V call is TRBV3-1 (or the pseudogene TRBV3-2), the J call TRBJ2-1, with TRBD1 identical over 7 bases. Looked up from germline, CDR1 is LGHDT and CDR2 is YNNKEL (reference sequence). This CDR3 has 16 residues. V dropped 6 bases and J dropped 7; count of bases not matched to a gene: 15. The CDR3 here is CASSRTPGGSGNEQFF. CDR3 DNA sequence: TGTGCCAGCAGTCGAACCCCAGGGGGTTCCGGGAATGAGCAGTTCTTC.

The genes are TRBV27 and TRBJ2-7; TRBD2 is a possible D gene (6 bases). This CDR3 has 13 amino acids. Per germline, CDR1 MNHEY and CDR2 SMNVEV (reference sequence). Trimming removed 2 bases at V and 5 bases at J, with 10 bases between. CDR3 in DNA: TGTGCCAGCAGTTTAGGAGGGGAAAACGAGCAGTACTTC. Amino acids: CASSLGGENEQYF.

The gene calls are TRBV5-1 and TRBJ2-1, with 7 bases matching TRBD2. This CDR3 comprises 13 residues. V shed 6 bases, J shed 6 bases, and the junction held 6 bases outside the gene matches. CDR1 and CDR2 (germline): SGHRS, YFSETQ. The chain's CDR3 is CASTSGEGNEQFF. Here the CDR3 DNA reads TGCGCCAGCACCAGCGGGGAGGGCAATGAGCAGTTCTTC.

This clone was picked up a small number of times. V and J are TRBV2 and TRBJ2-2; 14 bases line up with TRBD2. CDR3 length: 17 residues. Germline V lookup: CDR1 SNHLY, CDR2 FYNNEI. V lost 6 bases to trimming and J lost 4 bases; unmatched junction nucleotides: 7. CDR3 nucleotides: TGTGCCAGCAGCCAGAGACTAGCGGGAGGGAGCACCGGGGAGCTGTTTTTT. Translating gives CASSQRLAGGSTGELFF. Combining the CDR3 with reference TRBV2 and TRBJ2-2 gives the whole variable domain EPEVTQTPSHQVTQMGQEVILRCVPISNHLYFYWYRQILGQKVEFLVSFYNNEISEKSEIFDDQFSVERPDGSNFTLKIRSTKLEDSAMYFCASSQRLAGGSTGELFFGEGSRLTVL.

V gene TRBV5-6 combines with J gene TRBJ2-3; 10 bases fit TRBD2. The CDR3 is 14 amino acids. Looked up from germline, CDR1 is SGHDT and CDR2 is YYEEEE. Trimming cost V 3 bases and J 4 bases; bases outside gene matches: 2. Here the CDR3 reads CASSSLAGADTQYF. The CDR3 region has the DNA TGTGCCAGCAGCTCCCTAGCGGGGGCAGATACGCAGTATTTT.

This clone occurred once. This rearrangement joins TRBV4-2 to TRBJ1-5; TRBD1 matches 7 bases. CDR1 and CDR2 from the germline V gene are LGHNA and YNFKEQ. The CDR3 is made up of 14 amino acids. With 2 bases clipped from V and 7 bases from J, the junction kept 5 bases outside the gene matches. The CDR3 DNA sequence: TGTGCCAGCAGCCAAAGACAGGGTGCGCAGCCCCAGCATTTT. Translated, it gives CASSQRQGAQPQHF.

The genes are TRBV6-1 and TRBJ2-3; a possible D gene is TRBD2 (6 bases). Germline-derived CDR1 and CDR2 are MNHNS and SASEGT. The CDR3 is 17 amino acids. V was clipped by 2 bases and J by 4 bases, with 19 bases between them. The chain's CDR3 is CASSESTSWTGADTQYF. CDR3 nucleotide sequence: TGTGCCAGCAGTGAAAGCACTAGCTGGACGGGGGCAGATACGCAGTATTTT.

The V gene is TRBV27, the J gene TRBJ2-6; 12 bases agree with TRBD2. Germline CDR1 is MNHEY and CDR2 is SMNVEV (reference sequence). With 5 bases clipped from V and 0 bases from J, the junction kept 2 bases outside the gene matches. CDR3 length equals 17 residues. The CDR3 spells CASSVLAGGSGANVLTF. The CDR3 DNA sequence: TGTGCCAGCAGTGTACTAGCGGGAGGCTCTGGGGCCAACGTCCTGACTTTC.

V is TRBV18 and J is TRBJ1-1; D is ambiguous. CDR1 and CDR2 from the germline V gene are KGHSH and LQKENI. The CDR3 loop spans 13 amino acids. V was clipped by 5 bases and J by 0 bases, with 7 bases between them. DNA of the CDR3: TGTGCCAGCTCAGGAGACCTGAACACTGAAGCTTTCTTT. Translating gives CASSGDLNTEAFF.

The chain combines TRBV11-2 with TRBJ2-5; 11 positions match TRBD2. J lost 1 base, V lost 6 bases, and 7 bases had no gene match. The CDR3 sequence is 16 residues long. Germline V gene data show CDR1 as SGHAT and CDR2 as FQNNGV. The chain's CDR3 is CASRFSGTSGQETQYF. CDR3 in DNA: TGTGCCAGCAGGTTCTCGGGGACTAGCGGCCAAGAGACCCAGTACTTC.

The CDR3 here is CASSETGEADSEQFF. The CDR3 DNA reads TGTGCCAGCAGCGAGACAGGGGAAGCTGATAGTGAGCAGTTCTTC. The chain uses TRBV7-6 and TRBJ2-1, with TRBD1 identical over 8 bases. The germline gives CDR1 SGHVS, CDR2 FNYEAQ. With V trimmed by 5 bases and J by 9 bases, 12 bases remained unmatched. The CDR3 loop spans 15 amino acids.

The table lists this clone with a count of one. The gene calls are TRBV25-1 and TRBJ1-5; 8 nucleotides agree with TRBD1. Germline CDR1 and CDR2: MGHDK and SYGVNS. After removal of 4 bases from V and 6 bases from J, the junction contained 8 bases not matched to a gene. The CDR3 has 15 residues. The CDR3 DNA follows: TGTGCCAGCAGTGGTCGGGACAGGTCCCCTCAGCCCCAGCATTTT. Protein: CASSGRDRSPQPQHF.

The J gene is TRBJ2-3, the V gene TRBV15, with 10 bases that match TRBD2. The CDR3 extends over 15 amino acids. V lost 4 bases and J lost 6; bases outside the gene matches: 7. CDR1 and CDR2 (germline): LNHNV, YYDKDF (reference sequence). CDR3 nucleotides: TGTGCCACCAGCATAGGCCTAGCGGGAGCGGATACGCAGTATTTT. Translated: CATSIGLAGADTQYF.

This chain links TRBV28 with TRBJ1-6; D uncertain. The CDR3 has 15 amino acids. CDR1 is MDHEN and CDR2 is SYDVKM in the germline V gene. V shed 4 bases and J shed 6 bases, with 13 bases lying between them. The CDR3 region has the DNA TGTGCCAGCAGTTGGAGGGCCCTAATTAATTCACCCCTCCACTTT. It yields the protein CASSWRALINSPLHF. The whole variable domain, remainder taken from reference TRBV28 and TRBJ1-6, is DVKVTQSSRYLVKRTGEKVFLECVQDMDHENMFWYRQDPGLGLRLIYFSYDVKMKEKGDIPEGYSVSREKKERFSLILESASTNQTSMYLCASSWRALINSPLHFGNGTRLTVT.

This CDR3 reads CASSSIRGGSTEAFF. The CDR3 region has the DNA TGTGCCAGCAGTTCCATTCGGGGGGGATCCACTGAAGCTTTCTTT. The chain combines TRBV6-2 or TRBV6-3 with TRBJ1-1, with D possibly TRBD1 on 5 matching bases. Trimming shortened V by 4 bases and J by 4 bases, and 16 bases separated the two germline ends. The CDR3 extends over 15 amino acids. The germline gives CDR1 MNHEY, CDR2 SVGEGT.

This clone was observed once. V and J are TRBV7-2 and TRBJ1-1; 7 bases line up with TRBD1. V lost 6 bases and J lost 0; bases outside the gene matches: 7. The germline CDR1 and CDR2 sequences are SGHTA and FQGNSA. The CDR3 sequence is 15 residues long. CDR3 protein: CASSSQGQMNTEAFF. As DNA, the CDR3 is TGTGCCAGCAGTTCACAGGGACAGATGAACACTGAAGCTTTCTTT.

The chain carries TRBV19 and TRBJ1-1, with 7 bases that match TRBD1. The CDR3 loop spans 14 amino acids. V lost 5 bases, J lost 0 bases, and 3 bases stayed unmatched. CDR1 and CDR2 (germline): LNHDA, SQIVND (reference sequence). The CDR3 DNA sequence: TGTGCCAGTAGTCCCGGGACAGTGAACACTGAAGCTTTCTTT. It codes for CASSPGTVNTEAFF.